The next 7 T cell receptor beta chains were all read from a single sample in a study of technical replicates of blood from several donors. Method: immunoSEQ multiplex PCR; TCRdb's copy keeps in-frame clones and lacks some. The profile shows just under 100,000 clones, 95% of them singletons. The specimen sequenced was T cells isolated from PBMCs. These receptors were obtained from a human donor in good health.

This chain connects TRBV6-5 to TRBJ2-1; no clear D gene. Germline CDR1 is MNHEY and CDR2 is SVGAGI. Trimming took 2 bases from V and 10 from J, leaving 9 bases between them. The CDR3 runs to 12 residues. The CDR3 coding sequence is TGTGCCAGCAGTTACACCGGTCGCGAGCAGTTCTTC. It specifies CASSYTGREQFF.

This rearrangement joins TRBV9 to TRBJ2-3; 7 bases line up with TRBD2. The length of the CDR3 is 15 residues. Looked up from germline, CDR1 is SGDLS and CDR2 is YYNGEE. V was clipped by 4 bases and J by 2 bases; unmatched bases: 7. The CDR3 nucleotides read TGTGCCAGCAGCCCTGGGGGGGATCCCACAGATACGCAGTATTTT. Its translation: CASSPGGDPTDTQYF.

The chain uses TRBV29-1 and TRBJ2-5; D call uncertain. The CDR3 runs 13 residues. The germline gives CDR1 SQVTM, CDR2 ANQGSEA. The V end lost 7 bases, the J end lost 2 bases, and 14 bases lay between the germline ends. The CDR3 DNA reads as TGCAGCGGCAAGCGAGGTCGTCAAGAGACCCAGTACTTC. Its translation: CSGKRGRQETQYF. Variable domain in full (rest from reference TRBV29-1 and TRBJ2-5): SAVISQKPSRDICQRGTSLTIQCQVDSQVTMMFWYRQQPGQSLTLIATANQGSEATYESGFVIDKFPISRPNLTFSTLTVSNMSPEDSSIYLCSGKRGRQETQYFGPGTRLLVL.

The chain recombines TRBV7-9 with TRBJ1-6; 8 bases agree with TRBD1. J lost 9 bases, V lost 5 bases, and 6 bases had no gene match. The CDR3 is made up of 14 amino acids. Germline V gene data show CDR1 as SEHNR and CDR2 as FQNEAQ (reference sequence). Written as DNA, the CDR3 is TGTGCCAGCAGCCCAGGACAGGGCTCTTCACCCCTCCACTTT. It specifies CASSPGQGSSPLHF.

The genes are TRBV10-3 and TRBJ2-5; D gene ambiguous. The J call is uncertain, as TRBJ2-7 better fits the DNA end. Per the germline V gene, CDR1 is ENHRY and CDR2 is SYGVKD. The CDR3 is made up of 14 amino acids. The CDR3 DNA reads TGTGCCATCACTCCCCATCCAGGCGTCTACGAGCAGTACTTC. As protein: CAITPHPGVYEQYF.

The V and J genes are TRBV7-3 and TRBJ2-2; 7 bases match TRBD1. Germline CDR1 and CDR2: SGHTA and FQGTGA. Germline trimming cut 4 bases from V and 4 bases from J; bases unmatched to any gene: 9. The CDR3 spans 16 residues. CDR3 amino acids: CASSSDRDRLTGELFF. The CDR3 nucleotides are TGTGCCAGCAGCTCGGATCGGGACAGACTCACCGGGGAGCTGTTTTTT. Full variable domain (missing parts from reference TRBV7-3 and TRBJ2-2): GAGVSQTPSNKVTEKGKYVELRCDPISGHTALYWYRQSLGQGPEFLIYFQGTGAADDSGLPNDRFFAVRPEGSVSTLKIQRTERGDSAVYLCASSSDRDRLTGELFFGEGSRLTVL.

In DNA form, the CDR3 reads TGCGCCAGCAGCCAAGGTGGGGCCGGGGAGACCCAGTACTTC. This sequence encodes CASSQGGAGETQYF. The rearrangement links TRBV4-1 to TRBJ2-5; a weak D match, TRBD1 (5 bases). This CDR3 is 14 amino acids long. CDR1 is MGHRA, CDR2 YSYEKL, per germline. The germline V and J ends were trimmed by 1 base and 5 bases, with 11 bases remaining between them.